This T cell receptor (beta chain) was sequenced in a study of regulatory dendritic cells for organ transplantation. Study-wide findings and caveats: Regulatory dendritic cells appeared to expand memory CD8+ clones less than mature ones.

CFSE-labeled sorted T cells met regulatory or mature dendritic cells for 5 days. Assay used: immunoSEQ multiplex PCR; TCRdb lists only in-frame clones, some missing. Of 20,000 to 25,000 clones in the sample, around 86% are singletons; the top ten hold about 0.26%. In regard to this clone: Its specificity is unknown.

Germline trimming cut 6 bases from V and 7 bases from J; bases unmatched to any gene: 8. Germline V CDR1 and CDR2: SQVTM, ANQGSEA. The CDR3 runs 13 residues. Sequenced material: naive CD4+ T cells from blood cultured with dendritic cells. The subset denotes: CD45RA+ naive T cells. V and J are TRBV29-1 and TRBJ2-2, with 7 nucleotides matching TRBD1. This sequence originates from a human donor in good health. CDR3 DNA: TGCAGCGTACAGACAGGGTTTAGCGGGGAGCTGTTTTTT. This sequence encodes CSVQTGFSGELFF.